The rows below give T cell receptor beta chains drawn from one sample of a study of T cell responses to AZD1222 COVID-19 vaccine. Clones were sequenced by immunoSEQ multiplex PCR, and TCRdb holds only the in-frame ones, with some missing. This table holds about 110,000 clones, over 75% found once. Sample: peripheral blood, taken 28 days after the second AZD1222 dose. The receptors shown here come from an adult who received the AZD1222 COVID-19 vaccine. Both conserved end residues are trimmed from each CDR3.

V	J	CDR3
TRBV5-1	TRBJ2-2	ASSGQNTGELF
TRBV30	TRBJ1-2	AWSGTVYGYT
TRBV19	TRBJ1-1	ASSVLRDTEAF
TRBV6-5	TRBJ1-2	ASSQGGYNYGYT
TRBV5-4	TRBJ2-5	ATGEPGAGETQY
TRBV18	TRBJ2-7	ASAHTGQVSYEQY
TRBV5-6	TRBJ2-1	ASARASGSKF
TRBV7-3	TRBJ2-2	ASRRQGANTGELF
TRBV12-5	TRBJ2-7	ASGTGSGRSYEQY
TRBV7-9	TRBJ1-5	ASSLVGGLGTYDGQPQH
TRBV19	TRBJ1-1	ASTEGFVNTEAF
TRBV5-4	TRBJ2-7	ASSEGTGYREQY
TRBV4-3	TRBJ2-2	ASSLLAGDGTGELF
TRBV6-5	TRBJ1-2	ASSSRKDRIGGYT
TRBV14	TRBJ1-2	ASSQDLNAKNT
TRBV28	TRBJ2-7	ASRSSGPNYSYEQY
TRBV7-9	TRBJ2-7	ASSLAGQSSEQY
TRBV25-1	TRBJ2-2	ASSFSDAGELF